A selection of T cell receptor beta chains follows, all from one sample in a study of identical twins. TCRdb passed the 5' RACE reads through MiXCR, listing each CDR3 protein once. The sample has about 1.7 million distinct CDR3 sequences, about 30% seen once. Sequences were obtained from cord blood. The receptors derive from a newborn girl in good health. Both conserved end residues are part of each CDR3. A D gene is named only where the DNA matches it firmly. The size of a clone is reported for some rows only, either as once, few or many, or as a class for expanded clones.

CDR3: CSARDEREVDNEQYF; DNA: TGCAGTGCTAGAGATGAGCGGGAGGTCGACAATGAGCAGTACTTC; V: TRBV20-1; J: TRBJ2-7; size: NA; D: TRBD2
CDR3: CAISEMWGAETQYF; DNA: TGTGCCATCAGTGAGATGTGGGGAGCGGAGACCCAGTACTTC; V: TRBV10-3; J: TRBJ2-5; size: NA; D: NA
CDR3: CASPGLPLQYF; DNA: TGCGCCAGCCCGGGACTCCCGCTTCAGTACTTC; V: TRBV5-1; J: TRBJ2-4; size: few; D: NA
CDR3: CASSFGTRTNYGYTF; DNA: TGTGCCAGCAGCTTTGGGACACGAACTAACTATGGCTACACCTTC; V: TRBV5-5; J: TRBJ1-2; size: NA; D: NA
CDR3: CSARDQTGGPPDTQYF; DNA: TGCAGTGCTAGAGATCAGACGGGGGGGCCCCCAGATACGCAGTATTTT; V: TRBV20-1; J: TRBJ2-3; size: NA; D: TRBD2
CDR3: CASSEGYHPNQPQHF; DNA: TGTGCCAGCAGTGAAGGGTATCACCCGAATCAGCCCCAGCATTTT; V: TRBV6-1; J: TRBJ1-5; size: few; D: NA
CDR3: CASSSHPPSYNEQYF; DNA: TGTGCCAGCAGTTCTCACCCACCCTCCTACAATGAGCAGTACTTC; V: TRBV28; J: TRBJ2-5; size: once; D: NA
CDR3: CASSQDISGQPNEQFF; DNA: TGTGCCAGCAGCCAAGATATTAGCGGGCAGCCCAATGAGCAGTTCTTC; V: TRBV4-2; J: TRBJ2-1; size: NA; D: TRBD2
CDR3: CASSVADFPDTQYF; DNA: TGTGCCAGCAGCGTAGCGGACTTCCCAGATACGCAGTATTTT; V: TRBV9; J: TRBJ2-3; size: NA; D: NA
CDR3: CANLVLLHTDTQYF; DNA: TGTGCCAACTTGGTACTACTCCACACAGATACGCAGTATTTT; V: TRBV2; J: TRBJ2-3; size: NA; D: NA
CDR3: CSARDAGQNTGELFF; DNA: TGCAGTGCTAGAGATGCGGGACAAAACACCGGGGAGCTGTTTTTT; V: TRBV20-1; J: TRBJ2-2; size: NA; D: NA
CDR3: CSARDHDSNQPQHF; DNA: TGCAGTGCTAGAGATCATGACAGCAATCAGCCCCAGCATTTT; V: TRBV20-1; J: TRBJ1-5; size: NA; D: NA
CDR3: CSAPLAGGQNEQFF; DNA: TGCAGTGCTCCACTAGCGGGGGGGCAAAATGAGCAGTTCTTC; V: TRBV20-1; J: TRBJ2-1; size: NA; D: TRBD2
CDR3: CASSPPKDGMNTEAFF; DNA: TGTGCCAGCAGCCCCCCGAAGGACGGAATGAACACTGAAGCTTTCTTT; V: TRBV13; J: TRBJ1-1; size: NA; D: NA
CDR3: CASSLDSLRSYEQYF; DNA: TGCGCCAGCAGCTTGGATTCCCTGAGGTCCTACGAGCAGTACTTC; V: TRBV5-1; J: TRBJ2-7; size: few; D: NA
CDR3: CATSGSDRGNEQFF; DNA: TGTGCCACCAGTGGAAGCGACAGGGGCAATGAGCAGTTCTTC; V: TRBV24-1; J: TRBJ2-1; size: NA; D: TRBD1
CDR3: CSARRGVGGRIGNQPQHF; DNA: TGCAGTGCTAGAAGGGGCGTCGGGGGGCGAATTGGCAATCAGCCCCAGCATTTT; V: TRBV20-1; J: TRBJ1-5; size: few; D: NA
CDR3: CSLSGLPSYEQYF; DNA: TGCAGTTTGTCGGGACTCCCCTCCTACGAGCAGTACTTC; V: TRBV20-1; J: TRBJ2-7; size: few; D: NA
CDR3: CSARLPRASSNEQFF; DNA: TGCAGTGCTAGACTCCCCCGGGCTAGTAGCAATGAGCAGTTCTTC; V: TRBV20-1; J: TRBJ2-1; size: NA; D: NA
CDR3: CASSWEGNYGHTF; DNA: TGTGCCAGCAGTTGGGAGGGTAACTATGGCCACACCTTC; V: TRBV6-1; J: TRBJ1-2; size: NA; D: NA
CDR3: CASSPGATGELFF; DNA: TGTGCCAGCAGCCCAGGGGCCACCGGGGAGCTGTTTTTT; V: TRBV9; J: TRBJ2-2; size: NA; D: NA
CDR3: CASSMTSGGTADQFF; DNA: TGCGCCAGCAGCATGACTAGCGGGGGGACAGCGGATCAGTTCTTC; V: TRBV5-1; J: TRBJ2-1; size: few; D: TRBD2
CDR3: CASSWPGTGRGPGDTQYF; DNA: TGTGCCAGCAGCTGGCCCGGGACCGGGCGGGGGCCAGGGGATACGCAGTATTTT; V: TRBV11-1; J: TRBJ2-3; size: NA; D: NA
CDR3: CSARWLDKETQYF; DNA: TGCAGTGCTAGATGGCTAGATAAAGAGACCCAGTACTTC; V: TRBV20-1; J: TRBJ2-5; size: many; D: NA
CDR3: CASSLTSGRAYNEQYF; DNA: TGTGCCAGCAGCTTGACTAGCGGGAGGGCATACAATGAGCAGTACTTC; V: TRBV12-3/TRBV12-4; J: TRBJ2-7; size: few; D: TRBD2
CDR3: CASSLSGTAYNSPLHF; DNA: TGTGCCAGCAGTCTCTCCGGGACAGCCTATAATTCACCCCTCCACTTT; V: TRBV12-3/TRBV12-4; J: TRBJ1-6; size: NA; D: TRBD1
CDR3: CASSLGVGRTQYF; DNA: TGTGCCAGCAGCTTAGGGGTAGGGCGGACCCAGTACTTC; V: TRBV11-2; J: TRBJ2-5; size: NA; D: NA
CDR3: CASKINSNQPQHF; DNA: TGTGCCAGTAAAATTAATAGCAATCAGCCCCAGCATTTT; V: TRBV19; J: TRBJ1-5; size: NA; D: NA
CDR3: CSASTGTSGIWGYNEQFF; DNA: TGCAGTGCTAGTACTGGGACTAGCGGGATCTGGGGGTACAATGAGCAGTTCTTC; V: TRBV20-1; J: TRBJ2-1; size: NA; D: TRBD2
CDR3: CSGYHQETQYF; DNA: TGCAGTGGTTACCACCAAGAGACCCAGTACTTC; V: TRBV20-1; J: TRBJ2-5; size: NA; D: NA
CDR3: CASSTPWLGETQYF; DNA: TGTGCCAGCAGTACCCCATGGTTAGGAGAGACCCAGTACTTC; V: TRBV27; J: TRBJ2-5; size: many; D: NA
CDR3: CASTTRDKAFF; DNA: TGTGCCAGCACCACCCGGGACAAAGCTTTCTTT; V: TRBV27; J: TRBJ1-1; size: NA; D: NA
CDR3: CSVSTDTQYF; DNA: TGCAGCGTGAGCACAGATACGCAGTATTTT; V: TRBV29-1; J: TRBJ2-3; size: many; D: NA
CDR3: CASSSGTGYEKLFF; DNA: TGCGCCAGCAGCTCCGGGACAGGGTACGAAAAACTGTTTTTT; V: TRBV5-1; J: TRBJ1-4; size: many; D: TRBD1
CDR3: CAISEVLYEQYF; DNA: TGTGCCATCAGTGAGGTTTTATACGAGCAGTACTTC; V: TRBV10-3; J: TRBJ2-7; size: few; D: NA
CDR3: CSARAPSSYNEQFF; DNA: TGCAGTGCTAGAGCCCCTAGCTCCTACAATGAGCAGTTCTTC; V: TRBV20-1; J: TRBJ2-1; size: many; D: NA
CDR3: CASSLTTENYGYTF; DNA: TGTGCCAGCAGCTTAACTACAGAGAACTATGGCTACACCTTC; V: TRBV7-2; J: TRBJ1-2; size: NA; D: NA
CDR3: CASSVATGTSLETQYF; DNA: TGTGCCAGCAGCGTAGCTACTGGGACTAGCTTAGAGACCCAGTACTTC; V: TRBV9; J: TRBJ2-5; size: NA; D: TRBD2
CDR3: CSAFNTGGSNQPQHF; DNA: TGCAGTGCTTTTAATACAGGGGGGAGCAATCAGCCCCAGCATTTT; V: TRBV20-1; J: TRBJ1-5; size: NA; D: TRBD1
CDR3: CASSLVGTSPSTDTQYF; DNA: TGTGCCAGCAGCTTAGTCGGGACTAGCCCTAGCACAGATACGCAGTATTTT; V: TRBV7-2; J: TRBJ2-3; size: NA; D: TRBD2
CDR3: CASSQETSGGPTDTQYF; DNA: TGTGCCAGCAGCCAAGAGACTAGCGGGGGCCCTACAGATACGCAGTATTTT; V: TRBV4-2; J: TRBJ2-3; size: NA; D: TRBD2
CDR3: CSARDPPTSVSYNEQFF; DNA: TGCAGTGCTAGAGATCCCCCGACTAGCGTAAGCTACAATGAGCAGTTCTTC; V: TRBV20-1; J: TRBJ2-1; size: few; D: TRBD2